Listed here is a single T cell receptor beta chain. The CDR3 extends over 18 amino acids. With V trimmed by 4 bases and J by 1 base, 8 bases remained unmatched. Per germline, CDR1 SGHRS and CDR2 YFSETQ. Profiled with immunoSEQ multiplex PCR; TCRdb holds only in-frame clones, not every one. The table has around 200,000 clones, about 90% seen once. The sample is drawn from a study of blood T cell repertoires in COVID-19. The wider study: The study drew acute and convalescent COVID-19 samples from the United States, Italy and Spain. PBMCs, B-cell-depleted T cells, or T cells were the source of the cDNA or gDNA that made up the material.

The sample comprised peripheral blood. The sequence derives from a man between 45 and 60 years old with acute or convalescent COVID-19. The chain links TRBV5-1 to TRBJ2-1; 13 nucleotides align to TRBD2. The CDR3 protein is CASSHIGTSGVSYNEQFF. The CDR3 DNA sequence: TGCGCCAGCAGCCATATTGGGACTAGCGGGGTTTCCTACAATGAGCAGTTCTTC.